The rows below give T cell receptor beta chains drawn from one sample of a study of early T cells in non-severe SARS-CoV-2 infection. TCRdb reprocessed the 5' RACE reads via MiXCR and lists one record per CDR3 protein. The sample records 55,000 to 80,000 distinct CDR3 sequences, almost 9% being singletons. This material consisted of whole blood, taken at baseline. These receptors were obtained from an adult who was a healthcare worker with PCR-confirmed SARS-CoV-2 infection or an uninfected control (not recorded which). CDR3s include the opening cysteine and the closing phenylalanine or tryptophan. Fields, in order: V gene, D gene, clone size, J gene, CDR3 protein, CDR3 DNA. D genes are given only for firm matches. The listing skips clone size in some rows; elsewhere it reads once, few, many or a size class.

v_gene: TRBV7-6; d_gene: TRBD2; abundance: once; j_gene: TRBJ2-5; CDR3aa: CASSLDLKGLAGQETQYF; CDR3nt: TGTGCCAGCAGCTTAGATCTGAAGGGACTAGCGGGCCAAGAGACCCAGTACTTC
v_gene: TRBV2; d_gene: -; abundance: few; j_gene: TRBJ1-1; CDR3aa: CASRGTEAFF; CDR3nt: TGTGCCAGCAGGGGCACTGAAGCTTTCTTT
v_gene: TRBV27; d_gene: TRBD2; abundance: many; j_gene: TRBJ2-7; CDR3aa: CASRRAGDGREQYF; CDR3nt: TGTGCCAGCAGGCGAGCGGGAGATGGGAGGGAGCAGTACTTC
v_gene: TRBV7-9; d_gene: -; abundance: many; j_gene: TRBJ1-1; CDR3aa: CASSSMNTEAFF; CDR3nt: TGTGCCAGCAGCTCGATGAACACTGAAGCTTTCTTT
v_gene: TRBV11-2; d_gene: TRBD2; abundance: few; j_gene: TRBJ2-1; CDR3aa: CASNLAGAYNEQFF; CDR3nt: TGTGCCAGCAATTTAGCGGGAGCGTACAATGAGCAGTTCTTC
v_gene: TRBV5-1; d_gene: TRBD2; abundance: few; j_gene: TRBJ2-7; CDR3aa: CASSLAAAGDGSEQYF; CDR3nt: TGCGCCAGCAGCTTGGCCGCAGCGGGAGATGGTAGCGAGCAGTACTTC
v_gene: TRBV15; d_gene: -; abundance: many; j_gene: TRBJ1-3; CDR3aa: CATSRDREIYLGNTIYF; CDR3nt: TGTGCCACCAGCAGAGATCGGGAGATTTACCTTGGAAACACCATATATTTT
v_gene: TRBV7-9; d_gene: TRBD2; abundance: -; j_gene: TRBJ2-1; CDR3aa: CAGGSGRNEQFF; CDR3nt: TGTGCCGGAGGATCCGGGAGGAATGAGCAGTTCTTC
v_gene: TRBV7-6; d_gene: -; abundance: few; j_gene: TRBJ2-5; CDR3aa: CASSSWAPEETQYF; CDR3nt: TGTGCCAGCAGCTCGTGGGCGCCGGAGGAGACCCAGTACTTC
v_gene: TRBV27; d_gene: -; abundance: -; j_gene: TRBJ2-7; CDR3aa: CASTTGLTYEQYF; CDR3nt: TGTGCCAGCACCACCGGACTAACTTACGAGCAGTACTTC
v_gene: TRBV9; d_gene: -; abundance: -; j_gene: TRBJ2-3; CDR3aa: CASSVEISTDTQYF; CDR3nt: TGTGCCAGCAGCGTAGAAATAAGCACAGATACGCAGTATTTT
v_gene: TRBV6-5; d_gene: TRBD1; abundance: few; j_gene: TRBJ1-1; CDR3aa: CASSGTGLTFF; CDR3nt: TGTGCCAGCTCCGGGACAGGGTTAACTTTCTTT
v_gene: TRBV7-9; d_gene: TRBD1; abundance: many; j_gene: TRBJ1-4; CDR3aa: CASSLGQGDGGTNEKLFF; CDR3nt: TGTGCCAGCAGCCTCGGACAGGGCGATGGAGGGACTAATGAAAAACTGTTTTTT
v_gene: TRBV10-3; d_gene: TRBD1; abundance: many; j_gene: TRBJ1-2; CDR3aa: CAISARGTDHFNYGYTF; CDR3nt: TGTGCCATCAGTGCCCGCGGGACAGATCACTTTAACTATGGCTACACCTTC
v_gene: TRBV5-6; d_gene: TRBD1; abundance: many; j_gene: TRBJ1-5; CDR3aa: CASSLLGGQGVGMNQPQHF; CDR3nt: TGTGCCAGCAGTCTCCTTGGCGGGCAGGGGGTTGGTATGAATCAGCCCCAGCATTTT
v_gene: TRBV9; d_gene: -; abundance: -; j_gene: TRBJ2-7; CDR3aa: CASSVGDNRYEQYF; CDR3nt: TGTGCCAGCAGCGTGGGGGATAATCGCTACGAGCAGTACTTC
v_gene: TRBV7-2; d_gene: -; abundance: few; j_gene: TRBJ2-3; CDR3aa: CASSLRGSGVDTQYF; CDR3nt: TGTGCCAGCAGCTTACGAGGGAGCGGCGTAGATACGCAGTATTTT
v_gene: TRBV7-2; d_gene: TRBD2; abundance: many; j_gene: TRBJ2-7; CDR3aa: CASSTGTSHIF; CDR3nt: TGTGCCAGCAGCACCGGGACTAGCCACATCTTC
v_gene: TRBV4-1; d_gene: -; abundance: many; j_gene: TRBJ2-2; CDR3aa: CASSQWGLLGTGELFF; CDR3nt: TGCGCCAGCAGCCAATGGGGTCTCCTTGGCACCGGGGAGCTGTTTTTT
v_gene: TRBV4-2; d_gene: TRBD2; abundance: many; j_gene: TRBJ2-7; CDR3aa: CASSQALAGASYEQYF; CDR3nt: TGTGCCAGCAGCCAAGCCCTAGCGGGAGCCTCCTACGAGCAGTACTTC
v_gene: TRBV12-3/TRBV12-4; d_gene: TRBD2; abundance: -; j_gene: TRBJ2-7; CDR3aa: CASRLAGGQLQQYF; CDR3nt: TGTGCCAGCAGACTAGCGGGAGGGCAGCTCCAACAGTACTTC
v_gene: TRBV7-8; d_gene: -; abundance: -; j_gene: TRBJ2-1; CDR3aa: CASSLVGSWSYNEQFF; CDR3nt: TGTGCCAGCAGCTTAGTAGGCTCGTGGTCCTACAATGAGCAGTTCTTC
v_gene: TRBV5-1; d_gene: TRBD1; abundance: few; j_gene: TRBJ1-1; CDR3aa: CASSSRQGAQGTEAFF; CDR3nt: TGCGCCAGCAGCTCAAGACAGGGGGCGCAAGGCACTGAAGCTTTCTTT
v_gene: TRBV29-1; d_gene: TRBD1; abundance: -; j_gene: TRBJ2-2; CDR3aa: CSVGGTGRTGELFF; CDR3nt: TGCAGCGTTGGAGGGACAGGCAGGACCGGGGAGCTGTTTTTT
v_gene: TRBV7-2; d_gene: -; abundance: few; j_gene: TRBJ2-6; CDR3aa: CASSLARRSGANVLIF; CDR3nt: TGTGCCAGCAGCTTAGCCCGCCGCTCTGGGGCCAACGTCCTGATTTTC
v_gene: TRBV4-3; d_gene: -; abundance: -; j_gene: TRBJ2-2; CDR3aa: CASSLLTAEPTGELFF; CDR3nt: TGCGCCAGCAGCTTATTGACAGCGGAACCCACCGGGGAGCTGTTTTTT
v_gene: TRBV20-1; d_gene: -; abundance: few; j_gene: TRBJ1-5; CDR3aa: CSARDFDQPQHF; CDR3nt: TGCAGTGCTAGAGATTTTGATCAGCCCCAGCATTTT
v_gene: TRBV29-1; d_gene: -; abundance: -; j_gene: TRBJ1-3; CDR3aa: CSVEPGGGNTIYF; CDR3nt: TGCAGCGTTGAACCGGGGGGCGGAAACACCATATATTTT
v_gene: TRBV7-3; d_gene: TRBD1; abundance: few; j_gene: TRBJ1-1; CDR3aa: CASRGTANTEAFF; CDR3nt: TGTGCCTCGCGGGGGACAGCAAACACTGAAGCTTTCTTT
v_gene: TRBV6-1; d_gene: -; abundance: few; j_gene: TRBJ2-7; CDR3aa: CASSASDSYEQYF; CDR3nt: TGTGCCAGCAGTGCCTCGGATTCCTACGAGCAGTACTTC
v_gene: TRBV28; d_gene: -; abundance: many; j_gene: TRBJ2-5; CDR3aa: CASSLGQETQYF; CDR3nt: TGTGCCAGCAGTTTAGGTCAAGAGACCCAGTACTTC
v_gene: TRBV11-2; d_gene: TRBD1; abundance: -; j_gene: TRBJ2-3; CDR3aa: CASSHIRGLRTDTQYF; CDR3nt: TGTGCCAGCAGCCATATCAGGGGGCTTCGAACAGATACGCAGTATTTT
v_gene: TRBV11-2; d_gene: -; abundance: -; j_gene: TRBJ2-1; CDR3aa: CASSLVPYNEQFF; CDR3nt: TGTGCCAGCAGCTTAGTTCCCTACAATGAGCAGTTCTTC
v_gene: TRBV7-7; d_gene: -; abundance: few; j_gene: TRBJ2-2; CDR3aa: CASSLDNTGELFF; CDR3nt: TGTGCTAGCAGCCTAGATAACACCGGGGAGCTGTTTTTT
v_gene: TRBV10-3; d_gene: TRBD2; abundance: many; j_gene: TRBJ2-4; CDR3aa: CAISDSSGNVNIQYF; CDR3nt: TGTGCCATCAGTGACTCTAGCGGGAACGTGAACATTCAGTACTTC
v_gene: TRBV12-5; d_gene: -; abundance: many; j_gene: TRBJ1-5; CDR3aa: CASGLNVKGGNQPQHF; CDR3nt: TGTGCTAGTGGTTTGAATGTGAAGGGGGGCAATCAGCCCCAGCATTTT
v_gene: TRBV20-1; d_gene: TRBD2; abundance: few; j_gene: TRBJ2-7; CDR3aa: CSAPKRDPLYEQYF; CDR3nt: TGCAGTGCCCCCAAGCGGGATCCCCTCTACGAGCAGTACTTC
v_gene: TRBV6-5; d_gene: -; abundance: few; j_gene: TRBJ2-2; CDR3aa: CASSHGGELFF; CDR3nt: TGTGCCAGCAGTCACGGGGGGGAGCTGTTTTTT
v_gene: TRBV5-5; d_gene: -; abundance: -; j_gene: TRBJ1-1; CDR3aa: CASSRPGESAFF; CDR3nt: TGTGCCAGCAGCCGCCCCGGGGAGTCGGCTTTCTTT
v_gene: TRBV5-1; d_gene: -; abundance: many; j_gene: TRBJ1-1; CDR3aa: CASSLQGSLYTEAFF; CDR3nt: TGCGCCAGCAGCCTTCAGGGTTCTCTTTACACTGAAGCTTTCTTT
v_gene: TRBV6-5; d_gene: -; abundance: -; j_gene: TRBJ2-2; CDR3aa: CASTTYGELFF; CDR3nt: TGTGCCAGCACCACCTACGGGGAGCTGTTTTTT
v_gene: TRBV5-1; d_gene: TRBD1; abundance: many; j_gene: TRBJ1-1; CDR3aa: CASSVQGPGNTEAFF; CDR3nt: TGCGCCAGCAGCGTACAGGGGCCCGGGAACACTGAAGCTTTCTTT